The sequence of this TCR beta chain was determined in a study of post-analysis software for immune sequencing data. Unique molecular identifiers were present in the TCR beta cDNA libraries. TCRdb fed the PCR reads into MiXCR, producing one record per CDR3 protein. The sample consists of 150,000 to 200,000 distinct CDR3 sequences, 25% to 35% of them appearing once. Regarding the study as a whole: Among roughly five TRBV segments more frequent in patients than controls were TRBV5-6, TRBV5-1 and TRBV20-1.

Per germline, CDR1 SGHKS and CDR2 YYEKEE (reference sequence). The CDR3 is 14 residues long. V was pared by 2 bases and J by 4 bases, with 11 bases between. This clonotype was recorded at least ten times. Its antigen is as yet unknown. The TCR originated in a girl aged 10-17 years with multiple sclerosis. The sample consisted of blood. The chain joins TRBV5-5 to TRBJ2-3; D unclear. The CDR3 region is CASSFSEVPDTQYF. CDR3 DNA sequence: TGTGCCAGCAGCTTTTCTGAGGTCCCAGATACGCAGTATTTT. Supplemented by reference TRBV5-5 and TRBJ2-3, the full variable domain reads DAGVTQSPTHLIKTRGQQVTLRCSPISGHKSVSWYQQVLGQGPQFIFQYYEKEERGRGNFPDRFSARQFPNYSSELNVNALLLGDSALYLCASSFSEVPDTQYFGPGTRLTVL.